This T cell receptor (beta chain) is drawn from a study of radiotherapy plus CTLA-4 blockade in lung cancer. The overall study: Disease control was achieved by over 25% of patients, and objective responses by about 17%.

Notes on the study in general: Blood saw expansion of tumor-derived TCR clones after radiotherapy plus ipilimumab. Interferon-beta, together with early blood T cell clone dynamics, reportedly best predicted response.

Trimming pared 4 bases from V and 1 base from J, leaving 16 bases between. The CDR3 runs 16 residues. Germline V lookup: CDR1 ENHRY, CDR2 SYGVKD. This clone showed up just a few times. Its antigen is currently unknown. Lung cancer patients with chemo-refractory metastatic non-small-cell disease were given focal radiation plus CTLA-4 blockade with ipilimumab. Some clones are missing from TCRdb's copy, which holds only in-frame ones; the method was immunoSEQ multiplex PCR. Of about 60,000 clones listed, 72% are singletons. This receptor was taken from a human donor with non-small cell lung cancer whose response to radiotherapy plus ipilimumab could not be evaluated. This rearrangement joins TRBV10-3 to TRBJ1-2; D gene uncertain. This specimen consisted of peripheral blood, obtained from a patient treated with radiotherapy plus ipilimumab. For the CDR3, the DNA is TGTGCCATCAGTGTTGGAGGAGGGTTAGGTAACTATGGCTACACCTTC. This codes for CAISVGGGLGNYGYTF.